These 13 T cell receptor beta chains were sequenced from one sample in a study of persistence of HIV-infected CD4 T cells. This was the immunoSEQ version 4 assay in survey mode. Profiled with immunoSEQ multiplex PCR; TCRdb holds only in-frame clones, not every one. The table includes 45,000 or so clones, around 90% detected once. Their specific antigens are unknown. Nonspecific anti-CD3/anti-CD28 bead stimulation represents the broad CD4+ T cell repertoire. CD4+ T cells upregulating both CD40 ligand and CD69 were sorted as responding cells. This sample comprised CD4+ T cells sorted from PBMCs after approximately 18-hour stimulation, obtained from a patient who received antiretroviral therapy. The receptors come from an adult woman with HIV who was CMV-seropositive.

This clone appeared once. The CDR3 DNA reads TGTGCCAGCAGCTTGTTAGCGCAGCTTGAAGCTTTCTTT. It translates to CASSLLAQLEAFF. V and J are TRBV5-5 and TRBJ1-1; D gene ambiguous. There are 13 residues in the CDR3. The V end was cut by 1 base, the J end by 7 bases, with 11 bases between. CDR1 and CDR2 from the germline V gene are SGHKS and YYEKEE (reference sequence). The variable domain in full, with the rest retrieved from reference TRBV5-5 and TRBJ1-1, is DAGVTQSPTHLIKTRGQQVTLRCSPISGHKSVSWYQQVLGQGPQFIFQYYEKEERGRGNFPDRFSARQFPNYSSELNVNALLLGDSALYLCASSLLAQLEAFFGQGTRLTVV.

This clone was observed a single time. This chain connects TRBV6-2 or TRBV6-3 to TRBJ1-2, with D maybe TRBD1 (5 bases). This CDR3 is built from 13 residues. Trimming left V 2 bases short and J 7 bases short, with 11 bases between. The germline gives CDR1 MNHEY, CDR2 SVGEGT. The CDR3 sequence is CASSYDRGLGYTF. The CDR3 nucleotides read TGTGCCAGCAGTTACGATAGGGGTCTTGGCTACACCTTC.

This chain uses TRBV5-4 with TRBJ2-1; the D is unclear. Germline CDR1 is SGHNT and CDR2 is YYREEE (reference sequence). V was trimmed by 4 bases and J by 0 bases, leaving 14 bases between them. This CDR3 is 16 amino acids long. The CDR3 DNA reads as TGTGCCAGCAGCCCGAGAAGGGTTACCTCCTACAATGAGCAGTTCTTC. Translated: CASSPRRVTSYNEQFF.

DNA for the CDR3: TGTGCCAGCAGTCCCCCAACGTCCGGCGGGTGGGGTACCCTCTACGAGCAGTACTTC. Its protein product is CASSPPTSGGWGTLYEQYF. The chain is built from TRBV28 and TRBJ2-7; D is possibly TRBD2 (5 bases). V shed 5 bases and J shed 3 bases, with 29 bases lying between them. Germline loops: CDR1 MDHEN, CDR2 SYDVKM. CDR3 length: 19 amino acids. The variable domain in full, completed from reference TRBV28 and TRBJ2-7, reads DVKVTQSSRYLVKRTGEKVFLECVQDMDHENMFWYRQDPGLGLRLIYFSYDVKMKEKGDIPEGYSVSREKKERFSLILESASTNQTSMYLCASSPPTSGGWGTLYEQYFGPGTRLTVT.

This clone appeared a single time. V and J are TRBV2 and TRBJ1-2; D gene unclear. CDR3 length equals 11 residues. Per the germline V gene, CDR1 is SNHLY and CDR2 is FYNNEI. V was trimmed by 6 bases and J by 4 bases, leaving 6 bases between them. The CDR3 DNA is TGTGCCAGCAGCCGGGGCTATGGCTACACCTTC. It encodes CASSRGYGYTF.

Here the CDR3 DNA reads TGTGCCAGCAGTGAAGGGGGAGTCTATGGCTACACCTTC. Translating gives CASSEGGVYGYTF. The rearrangement joins TRBV2 to TRBJ1-2; D remains ambiguous. The CDR3 loop spans 13 amino acids. Trimming pared 1 base from V and 4 bases from J, leaving 7 bases between. The germline V gene has CDR1 SNHLY and CDR2 FYNNEI.

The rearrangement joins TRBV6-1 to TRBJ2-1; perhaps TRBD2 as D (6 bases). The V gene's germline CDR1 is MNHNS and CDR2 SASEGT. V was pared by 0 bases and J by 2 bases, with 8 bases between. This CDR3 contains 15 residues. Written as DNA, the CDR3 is TGTGCCAGCAGTGAAGCGGCGGGGCCCTACAATGAGCAGTTCTTC. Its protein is CASSEAAGPYNEQFF.

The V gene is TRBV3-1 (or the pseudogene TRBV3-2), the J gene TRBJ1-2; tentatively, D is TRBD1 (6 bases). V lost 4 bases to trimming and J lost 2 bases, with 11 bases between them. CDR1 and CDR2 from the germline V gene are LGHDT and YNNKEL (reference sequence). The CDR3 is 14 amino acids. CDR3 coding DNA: TGTGCCAGCAGCCGAGGGGACAAAAACTATGGCTACACCTTC. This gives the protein CASSRGDKNYGYTF.

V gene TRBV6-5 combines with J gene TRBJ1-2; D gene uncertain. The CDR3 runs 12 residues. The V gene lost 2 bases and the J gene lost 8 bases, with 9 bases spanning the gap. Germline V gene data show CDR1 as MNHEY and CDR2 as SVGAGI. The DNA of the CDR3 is TGTGCCAGCAGTTACCCCTTCGGGGGCTACACCTTC. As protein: CASSYPFGGYTF.

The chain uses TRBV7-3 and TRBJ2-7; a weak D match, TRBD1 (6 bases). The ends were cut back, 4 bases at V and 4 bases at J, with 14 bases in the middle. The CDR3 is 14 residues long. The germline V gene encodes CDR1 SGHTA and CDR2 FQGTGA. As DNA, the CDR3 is TGTGCCAGCAGCTCCCGGGACACCGTATACGAGCAGTACTTC. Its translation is CASSSRDTVYEQYF.

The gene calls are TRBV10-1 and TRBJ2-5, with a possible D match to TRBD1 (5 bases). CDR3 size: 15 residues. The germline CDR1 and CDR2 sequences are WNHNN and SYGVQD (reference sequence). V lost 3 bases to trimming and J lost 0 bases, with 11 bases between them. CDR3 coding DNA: TGCGCCAGCAGTGATAGAGCAGGGAACCAAGAGACCCAGTACTTC. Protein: CASSDRAGNQETQYF.

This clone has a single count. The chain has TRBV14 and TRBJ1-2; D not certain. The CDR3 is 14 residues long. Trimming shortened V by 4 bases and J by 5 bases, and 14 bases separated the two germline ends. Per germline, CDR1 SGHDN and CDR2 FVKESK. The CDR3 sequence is CASSPHRDGYGYTF. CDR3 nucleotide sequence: TGTGCCAGCAGCCCACATAGGGATGGATATGGCTACACCTTC.

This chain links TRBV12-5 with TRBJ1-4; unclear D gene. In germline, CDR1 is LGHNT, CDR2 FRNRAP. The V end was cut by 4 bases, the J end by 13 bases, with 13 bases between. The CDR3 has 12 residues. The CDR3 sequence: CASGWDLGVLFF. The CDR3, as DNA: TGTGCTAGTGGTTGGGATTTGGGAGTACTGTTTTTT.